This TCR beta chain was profiled in a study of blood T cell repertoires in COVID-19. The overall study: PBMCs, B-cell-depleted T cells, or T cells were the source of the cDNA or gDNA that made up the material.

This CDR3 contains 14 residues. The protocol was immunoSEQ multiplex PCR, while the TCRdb copy is restricted to in-frame clones and leaves out a portion. The sample includes about 260,000 clones, roughly four fifths seen only once; the top ten take 1.9%. The sample was peripheral blood. This receptor was taken from a woman of 80 years or more with acute or convalescent COVID-19. The chain employs TRBV21-1 and TRBJ2-3; the D call TRBD1 from the table was never checked on the DNA. TRBV21-1 is a pseudogene. CDR3 loop: CASSGTGIADTQYF. The CDR3 DNA sequence: TGTGCCAGTTCCGGGACAGGGATCGCAGATACGCAGTATTTT.